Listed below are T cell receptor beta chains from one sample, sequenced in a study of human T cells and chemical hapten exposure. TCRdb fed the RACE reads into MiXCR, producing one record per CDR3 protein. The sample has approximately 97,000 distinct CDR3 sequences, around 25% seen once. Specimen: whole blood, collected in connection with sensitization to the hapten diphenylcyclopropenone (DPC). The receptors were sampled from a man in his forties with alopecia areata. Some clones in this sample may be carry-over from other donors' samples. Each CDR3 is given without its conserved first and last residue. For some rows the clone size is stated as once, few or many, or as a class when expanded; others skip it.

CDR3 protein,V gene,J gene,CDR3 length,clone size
ASSFLSGEAF,TRBV27,TRBJ1-1,10,few
SGRTSGHYNEQF,TRBV20-1,TRBJ2-1,12,-
ASSPRDTIY,TRBV12-3/TRBV12-4,TRBJ1-3,9,-
ASRPLRGVRQPQH,TRBV28,TRBJ1-5,13,-
AISGTDTQY,TRBV10-3,TRBJ2-3,9,-
SALDISYNQPQH,TRBV20-1,TRBJ1-5,12,-
ASSPTRTTNGAF,TRBV6-5,TRBJ1-1,12,few
ASSLRLMNTEAF,TRBV11-2,TRBJ1-1,12,-
ASTRTLTDTQY,TRBV12-3/TRBV12-4,TRBJ2-3,11,few
ASSRTGDEKLF,TRBV28,TRBJ1-4,11,-
ASSRGVASTDTQY,TRBV12-3/TRBV12-4,TRBJ2-3,13,few